This TCR beta chain was sequenced in a study of STAT5B mutations in CD4+ large granular lymphocyte leukemia. General study findings and limits: Compared with healthy controls (2/35), patient top clones favored TRBV06 (8/27).

Only in-frame clones appear in the TCRdb table, and some are missing; sequencing was by immunoSEQ multiplex PCR. In the table there are more than 20,000 clones, roughly 65% of which are singletons. Trimming stripped 3 bases from V and 6 bases from J, with 16 bases between. The length of the CDR3 is 15 residues. Germline lookup yields CDR1 SGHTA and CDR2 FQGNSA. Details on this clone: The antigen is unknown.

Sequences were obtained from CD4+ T cells from blood buffy coats. This sequence originates from a human donor in good health. The chain recombines TRBV7-2 with TRBJ2-3, with D perhaps TRBD2 (5 bases). DNA for the CDR3: TGTGCCAGCAGCTTTCGACTAACCCATAGGGATACGCAGTATTTT. Translating it yields CASSFRLTHRDTQYF. The full variable domain, rest sourced from reference TRBV7-2 and TRBJ2-3, is GAGVSQSPSNKVTEKGKDVELRCDPISGHTALYWYRQSLGQGLEFLIYFQGNSAPDKSGLPSDRFSAERTGGSVSTLTIQRTQQEDSAVYLCASSFRLTHRDTQYFGPGTRLTVL.